This T cell receptor beta chain derives from a study of early stage breast cancer tumors. The wider study: ER+/PR+/HER2- status applied to about 80% of the 16 invasive breast tumors.

The count of this clone is one. Some clones are missing from TCRdb's copy, which holds only in-frame ones; the method was immunoSEQ multiplex PCR. This table has about 51,000 clones, about three quarters appearing once. The germline gives CDR1 LNHDA, CDR2 SQIVND (reference sequence). The length of the CDR3 is 12 residues. Trimming stripped 5 bases from V and 6 bases from J, with 8 bases between. The origin of this receptor is a person aged 35-55 years with breast cancer. Sequenced sample: blood. The chain has TRBV19 and TRBJ1-5; D not certain. The CDR3 DNA follows: TGTGCCAGTAGTCCTTACGGTCAGCCCCAGCATTTT. Its translation: CASSPYGQPQHF.